This T cell receptor (beta chain) was identified during a study of cytomegalovirus exposure and HLA in healthy donors. Study-wide context: Later, an analysis reported that the 110 or so validation repertoires had used the same platform as the roughly 680 first-cohort repertoires.

J lost 7 bases, V lost 2 bases, and 9 bases had no gene match. Germline V gene lookup returns CDR1 MNHEY and CDR2 SVGAGI. The CDR3 sequence is 15 residues long. Some clones are missing from TCRdb's copy, which holds only in-frame ones; the method was immunoSEQ multiplex PCR. The data contain 200,000 to 250,000 clones, roughly 88% of them singletons. General observations from the study: Reportedly, cytomegalovirus status was diagnosed with high sensitivity and specificity. Rare TCR sequences predominated, though certain public TCRs were found in many donors. The study designated roughly 150 TCR beta chains cytomegalovirus-associated.

A word on this clone: The target antigen is unknown.

This clonotype originated in a woman in her twenties or thirties in good health and CMV-seropositive. This rearrangement joins TRBV6-5 to TRBJ2-7, with TRBD2 matching over 9 bases. The sample comprised PBMCs. The CDR3 reads CASSYTLAGLGEQYF. The CDR3 DNA reads TGTGCCAGCAGTTACACCCTAGCGGGATTAGGAGAGCAGTACTTC.